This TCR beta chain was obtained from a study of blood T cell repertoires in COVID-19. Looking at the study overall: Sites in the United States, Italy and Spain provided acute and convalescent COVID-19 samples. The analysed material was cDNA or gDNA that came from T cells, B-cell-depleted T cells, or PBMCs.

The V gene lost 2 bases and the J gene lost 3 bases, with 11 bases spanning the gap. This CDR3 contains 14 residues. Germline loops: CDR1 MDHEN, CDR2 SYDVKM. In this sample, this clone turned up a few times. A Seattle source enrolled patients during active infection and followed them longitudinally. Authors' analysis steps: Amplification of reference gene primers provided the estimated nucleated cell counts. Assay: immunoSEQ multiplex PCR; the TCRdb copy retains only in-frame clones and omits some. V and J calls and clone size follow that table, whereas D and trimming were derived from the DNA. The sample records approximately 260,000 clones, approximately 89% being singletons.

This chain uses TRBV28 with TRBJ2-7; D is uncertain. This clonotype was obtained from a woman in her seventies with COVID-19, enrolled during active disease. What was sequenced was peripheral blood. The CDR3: CASSLPRFSYEQYF. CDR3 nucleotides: TGTGCCAGCAGTTTACCCCGCTTCAGCTACGAGCAGTACTTC.